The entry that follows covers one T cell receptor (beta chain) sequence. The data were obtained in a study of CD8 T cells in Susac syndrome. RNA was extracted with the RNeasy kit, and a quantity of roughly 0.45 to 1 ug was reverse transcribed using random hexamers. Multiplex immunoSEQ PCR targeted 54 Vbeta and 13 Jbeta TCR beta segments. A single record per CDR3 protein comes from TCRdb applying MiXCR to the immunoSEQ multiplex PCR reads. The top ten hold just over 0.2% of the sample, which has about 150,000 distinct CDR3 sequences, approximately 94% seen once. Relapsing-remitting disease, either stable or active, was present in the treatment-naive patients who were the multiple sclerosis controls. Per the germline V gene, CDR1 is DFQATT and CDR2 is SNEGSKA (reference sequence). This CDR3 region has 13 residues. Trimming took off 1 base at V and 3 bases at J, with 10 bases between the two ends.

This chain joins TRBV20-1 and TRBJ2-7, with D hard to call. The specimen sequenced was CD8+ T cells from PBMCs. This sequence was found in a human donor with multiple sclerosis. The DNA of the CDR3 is TGCAGTGCTAGAGGAGGCAGATTCTACGAGCAGTACTTC. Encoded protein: CSARGGRFYEQYF.